This TCR beta chain stems from a study of Ad26.COV2.S vaccination and SARS-CoV-2 variants. Looking at the study overall: The vaccine Ad26.COV2.S was put into the muscle once, or twice with 56 days between. Findings and caveats of the study: Among vaccine recipients, spike-specific TCR breadth exceeded that of placebo recipients.

Treatment reported: about 20 received Ad26.COV2.S at low or high dose, single or two shots; roughly five received placebo; per-sample allocation not given. Sampling occurred on day 63 after the first vaccine or placebo injection. As to this clone: Antigen specificity is unknown.

The method was immunoSEQ multiplex PCR; TCRdb's version includes in-frame clones alone and lacks a portion of them. The sample lists about 390,000 clones, roughly nine tenths seen once, with under 3.5% in the top ten. Source: peripheral blood, taken in a trial of Ad26.COV2.S vaccine versus placebo. The TCR originated in a person aged 18-60 years who received the Ad26.COV2.S COVID-19 vaccine or a placebo.

CDR3 in DNA: TGTGCCACCAGTGATTCCGGACAGGGGGCTTCCTACGAGCAGTACTTC. Translation: CATSDSGQGASYEQYF. J is TRBJ2-7 and V is TRBV24-1; 11 bases line up with TRBD1. The CDR3 runs to 16 residues. The trim removed 2 bases at V and 1 base at J, leaving 3 bases unmatched. Germline V gene data show CDR1 as KGHDR and CDR2 as SFDVKD.